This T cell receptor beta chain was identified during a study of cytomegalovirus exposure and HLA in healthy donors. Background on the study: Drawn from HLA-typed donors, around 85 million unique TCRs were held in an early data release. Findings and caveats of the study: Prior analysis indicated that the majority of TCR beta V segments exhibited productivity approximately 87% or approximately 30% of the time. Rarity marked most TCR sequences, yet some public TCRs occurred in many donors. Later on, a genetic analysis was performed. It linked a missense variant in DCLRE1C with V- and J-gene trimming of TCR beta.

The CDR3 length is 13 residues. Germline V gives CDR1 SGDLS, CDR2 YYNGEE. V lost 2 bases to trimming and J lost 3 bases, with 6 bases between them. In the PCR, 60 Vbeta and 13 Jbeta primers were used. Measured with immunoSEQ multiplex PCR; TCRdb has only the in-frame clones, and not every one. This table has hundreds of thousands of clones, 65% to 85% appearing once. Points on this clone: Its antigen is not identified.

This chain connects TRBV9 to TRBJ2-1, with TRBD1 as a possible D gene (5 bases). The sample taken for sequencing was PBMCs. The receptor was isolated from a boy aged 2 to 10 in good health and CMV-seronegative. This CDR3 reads CASSVTDYNEQFF. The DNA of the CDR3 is TGTGCCAGCAGCGTGACAGACTACAATGAGCAGTTCTTC. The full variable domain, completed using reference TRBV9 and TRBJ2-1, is DSGVTQTPKHLITATGQRVTLRCSPRSGDLSVYWYQQSLDQGLQFLIQYYNGEERAKGNILERFSAQQFPDLHSELNLSSLELGDSALYFCASSVTDYNEQFFGPGTRLTVL.